Listed here are 8 T cell receptor beta chains from one sample, sequenced in a study of T cell repertoires in cytomegalovirus infection. For these TCRs, the target antigens are not known. TCRdb ran MiXCR on the reads and lists one entry per CDR3 protein. The sample has 90,000 to 120,000 distinct CDR3 sequences, around 45% seen once; the top ten hold about three quarters. The input for sequencing was CD8+ T cells from cultured PBMCs, taken from culture after CMV antigen stimulation. These receptors all come from a human donor in good health (CMV status not recorded). Some clones in this sample may be carry-over from other donors' samples.

The chain links TRBV12-3 or TRBV12-4 to TRBJ1-3; possible D gene TRBD1, 6 bases. V lost 6 bases to trimming and J lost 3 bases, with 9 bases between them. CDR3 length: 13 residues. The CDR3: CASSQGFGNTIYF. DNA of the CDR3: TGTGCCAGCAGCCAGGGGTTTGGAAACACCATATATTTT.

The chain is built from TRBV28 and TRBJ2-1; maybe TRBD1 (5 bases). Trimming removed 2 bases from V and 0 bases from J, with 14 bases in between. The germline CDR1 and CDR2 sequences are MDHEN and SYDVKM. This CDR3 spans 17 amino acids. The CDR3 reads CASSLVPPTVSYNEQFF. DNA for the CDR3: TGTGCCAGCAGTTTAGTCCCCCCGACAGTCTCCTACAATGAGCAGTTCTTC.

This clonotype was detected ten times or more. CDR3 loop: CASSLGEMDHYGYTF. The DNA of the CDR3 is TGTGCCAGCAGCTTAGGAGAGATGGACCACTATGGCTACACCTTC. The chain carries TRBV7-9 and TRBJ1-2, with D unclear. Deletions cut 1 base from V and 3 bases from J, with 12 bases between. The germline V gene has CDR1 SEHNR and CDR2 FQNEAQ (reference sequence). This CDR3 region has 15 residues.

The rearrangement uses TRBV12-3 or TRBV12-4 and TRBJ2-1; TRBD1 agrees at 7 bases. The CDR3 covers 15 residues. The junction had 8 bases not matched to a gene; V was cut back by 5 bases and J by 4 bases. The CDR3 reads CASSPRQGVYNEQFF. Here the CDR3 DNA reads TGTGCCAGCAGTCCCAGGCAGGGGGTGTACAATGAGCAGTTCTTC.

Turning to this clonotype: A much more abundant neighbour one base away suggests this may be a read error. The chain recombines TRBV7-2 with TRBJ2-3; 10 bases are a match to TRBD2. Germline V CDR1 and CDR2: SGHTA, FQGNSA. The CDR3 has 15 residues. CDR3 sequence (DNA): TGTGCCAGCAGCTTTAGCGGGGGGATAACAGATACGGAGTATTTT. Translated: CASSFSGGITDTEYF.

V usage is TRBV7-6 and J usage is TRBJ2-5; 7 bases fit TRBD2. Losses at the gene ends were 4 bases for V and 5 bases for J; bases not matched to a gene: 4. Germline V lookup: CDR1 SGHVS, CDR2 FNYEAQ. CDR3 length: 13 residues. Here the CDR3 DNA reads TGTGCCAGCAGCTCAAGACTAGCCGAGACCCAGTACTTC. This gives the protein CASSSRLAETQYF.

This clonotype was found a few times. The V call is TRBV7-9, the J call TRBJ2-7; the D is unclear. The CDR3 loop spans 13 amino acids. The germline V gene has CDR1 SEHNR and CDR2 FQNEAQ (reference sequence). V lost 2 bases to trimming and J lost 2 bases, with 7 bases between them. CDR3 loop: CASSLTVAYEQYF. The DNA for the CDR3 is TGTGCCAGCAGCTTAACCGTTGCCTACGAGCAGTACTTC.

This clonotype was picked up a small number of times. The V gene is TRBV7-9, the J gene TRBJ2-7; TRBD2 matches at 12 bases. The CDR3 length is 14 residues. V gave up 1 base and J gave up 7 bases; unmatched junction bases: 2. Germline CDR1 and CDR2: SEHNR and FQNEAQ (reference sequence). As DNA, the CDR3 is TGTGCCAGCAGCTTAGGGACTAGCGGGGTTGAGCAGTACTTC. Translation gives CASSLGTSGVEQYF.